The T cell receptor (beta chain) under discussion was sequenced for a study of shared clonotypes between healthy human individuals. General study points: Around 5% of naive CD4 clonotypes were common to a handful of donors. The sampled material consisted only of blood, and tissue repertoires are likely to differ. Among non-shared clonotypes, generation probabilities were lower than among those shared by all four donors.

With regard to this clone: Its target is unknown.

The CDR3 extends over 19 amino acids. CDR1 is SGHNT, CDR2 YYREEE, per germline (reference sequence). V lost 4 bases, J lost 1 base, and 9 bases stayed unmatched. The study drew its donors from healthy HIV-negative adults without recent acute infections or vaccinations. Generated by immunoSEQ multiplex PCR, the TCRdb table keeps only in-frame clones and is missing some. The table includes millions of clones, approximately 95% detected once. This TCR came from a man between 18 and 35 years old in good health. Some clones in this sample may be carry-over from other donors' samples. The sample comprised naive CD4+ T cells from PBMCs. Subset given: CD45RA+ positively selected. V gene TRBV5-4 combines with J gene TRBJ2-1, with 15 bases that match TRBD2. CDR3 nucleotides: TGTGCCAGCAGCCCACGGACTAGCGGGAGGGGAAGGTCCTACAATGAGCAGTTCTTC. Translated: CASSPRTSGRGRSYNEQFF.